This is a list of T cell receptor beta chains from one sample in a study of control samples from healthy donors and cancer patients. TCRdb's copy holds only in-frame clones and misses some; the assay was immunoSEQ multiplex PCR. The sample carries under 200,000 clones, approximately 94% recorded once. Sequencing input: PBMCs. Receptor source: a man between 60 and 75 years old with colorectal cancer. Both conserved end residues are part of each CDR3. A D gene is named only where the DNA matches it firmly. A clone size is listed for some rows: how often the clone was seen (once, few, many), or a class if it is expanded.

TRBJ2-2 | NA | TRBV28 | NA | CASSLYGSSAGELFF | TGTGCCAGCAGTTTATACGGTTCTTCAGCCGGGGAGCTGTTTTTT
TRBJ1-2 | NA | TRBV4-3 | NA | CASSQEGYGYTF | TGCGCCAGCAGCCAAGAGGGCTATGGCTACACCTTC
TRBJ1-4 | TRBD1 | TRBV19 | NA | CASSLRGRGPITNEKLFF | TGTGCCAGTAGCCTCCGGGGCAGGGGGCCTATAACTAATGAAAAACTGTTTTTT
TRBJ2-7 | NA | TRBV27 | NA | CASSPRDTSYEQYF | TGTGCCAGCAGTCCCCGGGACACCTCCTACGAGCAGTACTTC
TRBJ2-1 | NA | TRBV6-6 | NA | CASSTGEVRYNEQFF | TGTGCCAGCAGTACCGGGGAGGTAAGGTACAATGAGCAGTTCTTC
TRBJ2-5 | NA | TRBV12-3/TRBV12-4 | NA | CASSQSRATQYF | TGTGCCAGCAGTCAATCTAGGGCGACCCAGTACTTC
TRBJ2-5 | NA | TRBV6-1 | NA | CASSEGSGIPGLKETQYF | TGTGCCAGCAGTGAAGGGTCAGGGATACCGGGACTCAAAGAGACCCAGTACTTC
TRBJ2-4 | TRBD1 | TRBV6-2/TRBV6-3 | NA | CASSTGVNIQYF | TGTGCCAGCAGTACAGGGGTAAACATTCAGTACTTC
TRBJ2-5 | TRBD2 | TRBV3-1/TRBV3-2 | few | CASSHPRLAGSLPQYF | TGTGCCAGCAGCCACCCCCGACTAGCGGGGTCTTTACCCCAGTACTTC
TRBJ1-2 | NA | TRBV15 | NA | CATSKWPNYGYTF | TGTGCCACCAGCAAGTGGCCTAACTATGGCTACACCTTC
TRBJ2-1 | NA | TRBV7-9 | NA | CASSFRLSSYNEQFF | TGTGCCAGCAGCTTCAGACTGAGCTCCTACAATGAGCAGTTCTTC
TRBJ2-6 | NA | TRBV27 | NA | CASRTSGANVLTF | TGTGCCAGCAGGACCTCTGGGGCCAACGTCCTGACTTTC
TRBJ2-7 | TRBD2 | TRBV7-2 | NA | CASSLDSGGAYEQYF | TGTGCCAGCAGCTTAGATAGCGGGGGGGCCTACGAGCAGTACTTC
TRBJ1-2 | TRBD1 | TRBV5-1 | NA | CASSPDRDGYTF | TGCGCCAGCAGCCCGGACAGGGATGGCTACACCTTC
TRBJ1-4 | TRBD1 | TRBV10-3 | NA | CAISSGTGFEKLFF | TGTGCCATCAGTTCCGGGACAGGGTTCGAAAAACTGTTTTTT
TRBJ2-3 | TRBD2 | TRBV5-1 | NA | CASSLLRGGRDTQYF | TGCGCCAGCAGCTTGTTGCGGGGGGGCCGGGATACGCAGTATTTT
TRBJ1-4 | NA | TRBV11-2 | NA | CASSLGGREKLFF | TGTGCCAGCAGCTTAGGGGGGCGTGAAAAACTGTTTTTT
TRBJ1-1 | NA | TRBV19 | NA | CASSSLGNTEAFF | TGTGCCAGTAGTTCCTTGGGGAACACTGAAGCTTTCTTT
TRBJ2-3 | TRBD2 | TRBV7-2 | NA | CASSSTSGGAGADTQYF | TGTGCCAGCAGCTCGACTAGCGGGGGGGCGGGGGCAGATACGCAGTATTTT
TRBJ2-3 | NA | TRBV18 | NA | CASSPPTGDTQYF | TGTGCCAGCTCACCTCCTACGGGAGATACGCAGTATTTT
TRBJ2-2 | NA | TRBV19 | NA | CASSADSLTGELFF | TGTGCCAGTAGTGCCGACAGCCTCACCGGGGAGCTGTTTTTT
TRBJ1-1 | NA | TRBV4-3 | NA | CASSQMDSTNTEAFF | TGCGCCAGCAGCCAAATGGACAGTACGAACACTGAAGCTTTCTTT
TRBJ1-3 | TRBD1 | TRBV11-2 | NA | CASSLGQGAGNTIYF | TGTGCCAGCAGCTTAGGCCAGGGGGCTGGAAACACCATATATTTT
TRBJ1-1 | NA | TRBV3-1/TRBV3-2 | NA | CASSQTDGTSEAFF | TGTGCCAGCAGCCAGACGGACGGGACGTCTGAAGCTTTCTTT
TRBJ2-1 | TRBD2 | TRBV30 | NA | CAWSVAGGWNEQFF | TGTGCCTGGAGTGTGGCGGGGGGTTGGAATGAGCAGTTCTTC
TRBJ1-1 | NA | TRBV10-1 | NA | CASSKFREARDTEAFF | TGCGCCAGCAGTAAATTCAGGGAAGCAAGGGACACTGAAGCTTTCTTT
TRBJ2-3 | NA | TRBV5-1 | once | CASSQQQLETDTQYF | TGCGCCAGCAGCCAGCAGCAGCTAGAAACAGATACGCAGTATTTT
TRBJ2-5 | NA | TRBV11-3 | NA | CASSSGLGETQYF | TGTGCCAGCAGCTCCGGACTCGGGGAGACCCAGTACTTC
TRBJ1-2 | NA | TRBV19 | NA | CASRIQGDEGYTF | TGTGCCAGTAGAATACAGGGAGATGAAGGCTACACCTTC
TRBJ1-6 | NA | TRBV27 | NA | CASSFGGPGALHF | TGTGCCAGCAGTTTTGGGGGACCGGGGGCCCTCCACTTT
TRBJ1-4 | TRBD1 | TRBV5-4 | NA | CASSFGTGGTTNEKLFF | TGTGCCAGCAGCTTCGGGACAGGGGGAACCACTAATGAAAAACTGTTTTTT
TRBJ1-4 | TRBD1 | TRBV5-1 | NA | CASSIGQGDEKLFF | TGCGCCAGCAGTATTGGACAGGGAGATGAAAAACTGTTTTTT
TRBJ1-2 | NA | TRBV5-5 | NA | CASSFVRTNYGYTF | TGTGCCAGCAGCTTTGTACGGACTAACTATGGCTACACCTTC
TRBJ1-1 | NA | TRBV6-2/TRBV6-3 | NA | CASSYLARDVTLAITEAFF | TGTGCCAGCAGTTATCTTGCGAGGGATGTGACTTTGGCGATAACTGAAGCTTTCTTT
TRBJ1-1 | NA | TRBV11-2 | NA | CASSLTDDTEAFF | TGTGCCAGCAGCTTGACAGATGACACTGAAGCTTTCTTT
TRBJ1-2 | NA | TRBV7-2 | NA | CASSLYGYTF | TGTGCCAGCAGCTTATATGGCTACACCTTC
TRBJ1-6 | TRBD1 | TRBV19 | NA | CASSHPGTGGSSYNSPLHF | TGTGCCAGTAGTCACCCCGGGACAGGGGGCAGCTCCTATAATTCACCCCTCCACTTT
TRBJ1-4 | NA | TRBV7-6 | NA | CASSPSGGTNEKLFF | TGTGCCAGCAGCCCCAGCGGTGGAACTAATGAAAAACTGTTTTTT
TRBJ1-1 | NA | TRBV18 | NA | CASSPPGGARTEAFF | TGTGCCAGCTCACCACCAGGGGGGGCAAGGACTGAAGCTTTCTTT
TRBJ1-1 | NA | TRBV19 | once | CASSIGMGRPTEAFF | TGTGCCAGTAGTATAGGAATGGGCCGGCCCACTGAAGCTTTCTTT
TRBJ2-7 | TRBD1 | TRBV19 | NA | CASSSGQTYEQYF | TGTGCCAGTAGTTCGGGACAGACCTACGAGCAGTACTTC